This TCR beta chain was recovered during a study of blood T cell repertoires in COVID-19. About the study: COVID-19 samples from acute and convalescent phases originated in the United States, Italy and Spain.

CDR3 length: 15 amino acids. V lost 6 bases and J lost 0, with 14 bases in between. Germline V gives CDR1 SEHNR, CDR2 FQNEAQ (reference sequence). Residents of about two dozen US areas, aged about 18 to 95 years, made up the participants. Clinical history reported by participants formed the basis on which cohorts were assigned. Donors of Cohort 3 who recovered were those that had two negative PCRs, clearance, or symptom resolution. The assay was immunoSEQ multiplex PCR, and TCRdb's table has in-frame clones only and misses some. The sample lists 150,000 to 200,000 clones; approximately 83% were seen once.

This chain uses TRBV7-9 with TRBJ1-2, with D possibly TRBD1 on 6 matching bases. Sequencing was done on a sample of PBMCs or T cells enriched from blood (not recorded which). The receptor was isolated from a man between 35 and 55 years old who had recovered from COVID-19. The CDR3 loop is CASSPGHSANYGYTF. CDR3 DNA sequence: TGTGCCAGCAGTCCGGGACACTCAGCTAACTATGGCTACACCTTC.